A single sample is the source of the 30 T cell receptor beta chains below, sequenced in a study of tumor-infiltrating lymphocytes in primary liver carcinoma. Co-extraction of both nucleic acids (RNA and DNA) used roughly 20-33 mg of unsorted bulk tissue. The investigators made TCR beta cDNA from approximately 0.5 ug total RNA, using a constant-region primer. For TCR beta, libraries were produced by three nested multiplex PCR rounds using slightly modified ARM-PCR. With TRBV1-TRBV30 forward primers and a C-beta reverse primer, the first two PCR rounds were run for approximately 10 cycles each. TCRdb re-called the multiplex PCR reads through MiXCR, storing one row per CDR3 protein. Counted here are tens of thousands of distinct CDR3 sequences, about 71% occurring once; the ten biggest clones make up around two fifths. Sample: liver tumor tissue from sampling region 4. Subset here: tumor region T4, right-lateral pole. The receptor set was obtained from a man aged 35 to 55 with primary liver carcinoma and hepatitis B virus infection.

In its sample, this clonotype was seen a few times. One junction end does not reproduce the germline sequence, and a read error may be involved. The rearrangement joins TRBV4-2 to TRBJ2-1, with D possibly being TRBD2 (6 bases). The CDR3 covers 15 residues. Germline V gene data show CDR1 as LGHNA and CDR2 as YNFKEQ. The CDR3 region is CTSSQDWTTGGKQFF. As DNA, the CDR3 is TGTACCAGCAGCCAAGATTGGACTACCGGCGGTAAGCAGTTCTTC.

As concerns this clonotype: The conserved final phenylalanine or tryptophan is absent from the CDR3, which likely points to a read error. The DNA is left out, because the CDR3 cannot be placed on it with certainty; the CDR3 is given as TCRdb lists it. V and J are TRBV6-1 and TRBJ1-4; whether TRBD1, the table's D call, matches the DNA was not checked. Per the germline V gene, CDR1 is MNHNS and CDR2 is SASEGT. The CDR3 spans 15 residues, counting both ends. CDR3 in amino acids: CASSVQGVTNEKLSS.

A word on this clonotype: The junction and the germline gene differ at one end; a read error may be behind it. The chain couples TRBV6-2 or TRBV6-3 to TRBJ2-2; D is unresolved. Looked up from germline, CDR1 is MNHEY and CDR2 is SVGEGT. The CDR3 is 13 residues long. CDR3 sequence: CANSYFLNGELFF. Written as DNA, the CDR3 is TGTGCCAACAGTTACTTCTTAAACGGAGAGCTGTTTTTT.

V and J are TRBV10-3 and TRBJ2-1, with D unclear. Trimming removed 8 bases from V and 5 bases from J, with 22 bases in between. Looked up from germline, CDR1 is ENHRY and CDR2 is SYGVKD. The CDR3 totals 16 residues. Written as DNA, the CDR3 is TGTGCCATCTCAGTGGATAGGGCAGAAGGACACAATGAGCAGTTCTTC. It yields the protein CAISVDRAEGHNEQFF.

Worth noting for this clonotype: The junction does not match germline at one end; this may be a read error. The V call is TRBV4-2, the J call TRBJ2-3, with D possibly called TRBD1 or TRBD2 (6 bases each). The CDR3 totals 17 residues. Germline V lookup: CDR1 LGHNA, CDR2 YNFKEQ. The CDR3 spells CVSSQESGAASTDTQYF. CDR3 nucleotides: TGTGTCAGCAGCCAAGAATCGGGGGCAGCTAGCACAGATACGCAGTATTTT.

This chain connects TRBV2 to TRBJ2-1, with TRBD1 matching 9 bases. V trimming: 9 bases; J trimming: 9 bases; junction bases outside the gene matches: 6. From germline, CDR1 is SNHLY and CDR2 FYNNEI. This CDR3 spans 12 amino acids. As DNA, the CDR3 is TGTGCCAGTTGGACAGGGGAGGGTGAGCAGTTCTTC. As protein: CASWTGEGEQFF.

In the case of this clonotype: A read error may produce the germline difference seen at one junction end. The chain employs TRBV11-1 and TRBJ2-3; D assignment may be TRBD1 or TRBD2 (5 bases each). The germline CDR1 and CDR2 sequences are SGHAT and FQDESV (reference sequence). This CDR3 contains 19 residues. CDR3 loop: CASSSGGSSVRVRTDTQYF. The DNA of the CDR3 is TGTGCCAGCAGCTCTGGGGGAAGCTCTGTTAGAGTCCGCACAGATACGCAATATTTT. The complete variable domain, with remaining parts taken from reference TRBV11-1 and TRBJ2-3, reads EAEVAQSPRYKITEKSQAVAFWCDPISGHATLYWYRQILGQGPELLVQFQDESVVDDSQLPKDRFSAERLKGVDSTLKIQPAELGDSAMYLCASSSGGSSVRVRTDTQYFGPGTRLTVL.

A note on this clonotype: No conserved phenylalanine or tryptophan is present at the end of the CDR3, so a read error is the likely explanation. No DNA is shown, since the ends of the CDR3 on it are uncertain; the CDR3 is the one TCRdb lists. V gene TRBV12-3 or TRBV12-4 combines with J gene TRBJ1-2. The CDR3 is 15 amino acids long, termini counted. CDR3 residues: CASSLGEWANYGYTL.

Only a few counts were recorded for this clonotype. The V gene is TRBV28, the J gene TRBJ2-5; the D gene could be TRBD1 or TRBD2 (5 bases each). The CDR3 has 14 residues. Trimming shortened V by 5 bases and J by 6 bases, and 16 bases separated the two germline ends. CDR1 and CDR2 from the germline V gene are MDHEN and SYDVKM. The CDR3 is CASSGDHLRQTQYF. CDR3 bases: TGTGCCAGCAGTGGGGACCACCTCAGGCAGACCCAGTACTTC.

This clonotype has a count of ten or more. The J gene is TRBJ2-7, the V gene TRBV12-3 or TRBV12-4; TRBD2 agrees at 7 bases. The CDR3 length is 16 residues. J lost 0 bases, V lost 0 bases, and 5 bases had no gene match. CDR3: CASSLAPGGYSYEQYF. The CDR3 DNA follows: TGTGCCAGCAGTTTAGCCCCGGGAGGTTACTCCTACGAGCAGTACTTC.

Worth noting for this clonotype: The junction does not match germline at one end; this may be a read error. Here the CDR3 reads CSVQTTSDNDQFF. The CDR3, as DNA: TGCAGCGTTCAAACGACTAGCGACAATGATCAGTTCTTT. The rearrangement links TRBV29-1 to TRBJ2-1, with 8 nucleotides matching TRBD2. Germline V gene sequence: CDR1 SQVTM, CDR2 ANQGSEA. This CDR3 contains 13 residues.

With respect to this clonotype: Germline is not matched at one junction end, which may reflect a read error. This rearrangement joins TRBV12-3 or TRBV12-4 to TRBJ1-1; 7 nucleotides line up with TRBD1. This CDR3 has 14 residues. The CDR3 is CASSLDTGVPEAFF. The CDR3 DNA is TGTGCCAGCAGTTTAGATACAGGGGTCCCTGAGGCTTTCTTT.

This clonotype was observed a single time. The chain carries TRBV6-6 and TRBJ1-1; no firm D call. V lost 2 bases and J lost 3, with 16 bases in between. Germline assignment: CDR1 MNHNY and CDR2 SVGAGI (reference sequence). There are 16 residues in the CDR3. Here the CDR3 reads CASSYRLVSMHTEAFF. In nucleotides, the CDR3 is TGTGCCAGCAGTTACAGACTCGTCAGCATGCACACTGAAGCTTTCTTT.

This chain connects TRBV29-1 to TRBJ2-3, with a possible D match to TRBD1 (6 bases). Trimming stripped 4 bases from V and 5 bases from J, with 16 bases between. There are 14 residues in the CDR3. Per the germline V gene, CDR1 is SQVTM and CDR2 is ANQGSEA. CDR3 bases: TGCAGCGTTGTAGGGGGTAGTTCTGTAGATACGCAGTATTTT. This codes for CSVVGGSSVDTQYF.

V gene TRBV6-6 combines with J gene TRBJ2-3; 7 bases fit TRBD2. The length of the CDR3 is 13 residues. The ends lost 11 bases at V and 2 bases at J; junction bases unmatched: 7. Germline V gene lookup returns CDR1 MNHNY and CDR2 SVGAGI (reference sequence). The CDR3 region is CAGAGVSTDTQYF. The CDR3 DNA is TGTGCCGGGGCGGGAGTATCCACAGATACGCAGTATTTT.

This clonotype was counted many times. This sequence joins TRBV10-3 and TRBJ2-3; unclear D gene. The CDR3 loop spans 12 amino acids. V shed 11 bases and J shed 5 bases, with 14 bases lying between them. Germline V gene sequence: CDR1 ENHRY, CDR2 SYGVKD. The CDR3 region is CACGNEIDTQYF. CDR3 nucleotide sequence: TGTGCCTGTGGTAATGAGATAGATACGCAGTATTTT.

This clonotype was seen a handful of times. This CDR3 fails to terminate in the conserved phenylalanine or tryptophan, so it likely reflects a read error. This chain connects TRBV12-3 or TRBV12-4 to TRBJ2-5; maybe TRBD2 (5 bases). V lost 5 bases to trimming and J lost 3 bases, with 13 bases between them. The CDR3 extends over 14 amino acids. CDR3 DNA: TGTGCCAGCAGTCCCACCGGGGTTGAAGAGACCCAGTACTCG. Translating it yields CASSPTGVEETQYS.

This rearrangement joins TRBV6-2 or TRBV6-3 to TRBJ2-5; D gene unclear. Trimming removed 5 bases from V and 5 bases from J, with 9 bases in between. Germline-derived CDR1 and CDR2 are MNHEY and SVGEGT. The CDR3 is 12 residues long. The CDR3: CASSHIAETQYF. The CDR3, as DNA: TGTGCCAGCAGTCATATTGCGGAGACCCAGTACTTC.

This chain connects TRBV6-1 to TRBJ2-4; 7 bases map to TRBD1. The length of the CDR3 is 14 residues. The germline gives CDR1 MNHNS, CDR2 SASEGT. The V gene end was trimmed by 7 bases and the J gene end by 5 bases; junction bases not matched to a gene: 8. The CDR3 sequence is CASIAQGTQNIQYF. The CDR3 nucleotides are TGTGCCAGCATTGCACAGGGGACGCAAAACATTCAGTACTTC.

Worth noting for this clonotype: An end of the junction differs from the germline gene, which may be a read error. This chain joins TRBV5-1 and TRBJ2-7; D may be TRBD2 (6 bases). The CDR3 runs 16 residues. Per germline, CDR1 SGHRS and CDR2 YFSETQ. The CDR3 DNA follows: TGCGCCGGCAGCTTGGCCCCCGGGACGGGGACTCACGAGCAGTACTTC. It specifies CAGSLAPGTGTHEQYF.

Of note for this clonotype: A much larger clone is a single base away; this may be a read error. The CDR3 sequence is CASSLGSTSGFYEQYF. The CDR3 nucleotides read TGCGCCAGCAGCCTGGGGTCGACTAGCGGATTCTACGAGCAGTACTTC. The V call is TRBV5-1, the J call TRBJ2-7, with 9 bases matching TRBD2. From germline, CDR1 is SGHRS and CDR2 YFSETQ. V lost 4 bases to trimming and J lost 3 bases; unmatched junction nucleotides: 11. The CDR3 spans 16 residues.

This rearrangement joins TRBV12-3 or TRBV12-4 to TRBJ2-2, with D possibly being TRBD2 (6 bases). The ends were cut back, 8 bases at V and 7 bases at J, with 14 bases in the middle. The CDR3 loop spans 13 amino acids. The CDR3 sequence: CASLRLVDGELFF. The CDR3 DNA reads as TGTGCCAGCCTCCGACTAGTGGACGGGGAGCTGTTTTTT.

Comments on this clonotype: A much more abundant neighbour one base away suggests this may be a read error. The conserved closing phenylalanine or tryptophan is absent in this CDR3, likely reflecting a read error. This chain uses TRBV14 with TRBJ2-1, with 11 bases that match TRBD2. J was trimmed by 3 bases and V by 4 bases; bases with no gene match: 5. The CDR3 has 16 residues. Germline assignment: CDR1 SGHDN and CDR2 FVKESK. The CDR3, as DNA: TGTGCCAGCAGCCGTTCACTAGCGGGAGTCTACAATGAGCAGTTCCTC. Its protein product is CASSRSLAGVYNEQFL.

Notes on this clonotype: It may be a read error: a sequence one base away is much more abundant. This sequence joins TRBV13 and TRBJ1-1; 9 nucleotides line up with TRBD1. CDR3 length: 14 residues. Germline values: CDR1 PRHDT, CDR2 FYEKMQ (reference sequence). The CDR3 region is CASRTGGANTEALF. The CDR3 nucleotides read TGTGCCAGCAGGACAGGGGGTGCAAACACTGAAGCTTTATTT.

Notes on this clonotype: A junction end diverges from the germline sequence, so it may reflect a read error. The CDR3 region is CASSQDGQSRANVLTF. CDR3 bases: TGTGCCAGCAGCCAAGATGGACAGTCTAGGGCCAACGTTCTGACTTTC. The chain combines TRBV4-2 with TRBJ2-6, with D possibly matching TRBD1 (6 bases). The CDR3 extends over 16 amino acids. Germline assignment: CDR1 LGHNA and CDR2 YNFKEQ.

The gene calls are TRBV12-3 or TRBV12-4 and TRBJ1-2; perhaps TRBD1 as D (5 bases). This CDR3 has 14 residues. V dropped 9 bases and J dropped 4 bases, with 18 bases sitting between them. This CDR3 is CARSRQGGSYGYTF. The CDR3, as DNA: TGTGCCAGGTCCCGCCAGGGTGGAAGCTATGGCTACACCTTC.

This clonotype occurred once. V and J are TRBV6-6 and TRBJ2-2; TRBD2 matches at 13 bases. CDR1 is MNHNY and CDR2 is SVGAGI in the germline V gene (reference sequence). Trimming took 5 bases from V and 0 from J; bases not matched to a gene: 12. This CDR3 comprises 20 residues. CDR3 amino acids: CASSPPVGLAGPANTGELFF. CDR3 nucleotide sequence: TGTGCCAGCAGTCCGCCCGTGGGACTAGCGGGGCCAGCGAACACCGGGGAGCTGTTTTTT.

As regards this clonotype: The CDR3 carries no conserved terminal phenylalanine or tryptophan, so it likely arises from a read error. The chain has TRBV11-2 and TRBJ2-1; D is perhaps TRBD2 (6 bases). This CDR3 comprises 17 residues. Trimming stripped 0 bases from V and 10 bases from J, with 22 bases between. Looked up from germline, CDR1 is SGHAT and CDR2 is FQNNGV. The CDR3 DNA reads TGTGCCAGCAGCTTAGAATCCACGCGGGGCTCCTACGACGAGCAGTTCCTC. Protein sequence: CASSLESTRGSYDEQFL.

Concerning this clonotype: Compared with germline, one end of the junction differs, possibly owing to a read error. The chain is built from TRBV13 and TRBJ1-1; D call uncertain. Germline values: CDR1 PRHDT, CDR2 FYEKMQ (reference sequence). CDR3 length equals 15 residues. The CDR3 loop is CASSLVGGPDTESFF. CDR3 bases: TGTGCCAGCAGCTTAGTAGGAGGGCCCGACACTGAATCTTTCTTT.

In the case of this clonotype: This may stem from a read error, because a much larger clone lies one nucleotide away. The rearrangement uses TRBV11-3 and TRBJ2-1, with D unclear. The CDR3 has 15 amino acids. V was clipped by 5 bases and J by 6 bases, with 17 bases between them. CDR1 is SGHNT and CDR2 is YENEEA in the germline V gene. In DNA form, the CDR3 reads TGTGCCAGCAGCCCCCCCTTTGCTGAGAGCAATGAGCAGTTCTTC. It encodes CASSPPFAESNEQFF. Complete variable domain (other parts from reference TRBV11-3 and TRBJ2-1): EAGVVQSPRYKIIEKKQPVAFWCNPISGHNTLYWYLQNLGQGPELLIRYENEEAVDDSQLPKDRFSAERLKGVDSTLKIQPAELGDSAVYLCASSPPFAESNEQFFGPGTRLTVL.